This T cell receptor (beta chain) was documented in a study of T cell responses to AZD1222 COVID-19 vaccine. Clones were read by immunoSEQ multiplex PCR, and TCRdb kept only the in-frame ones, dropping some. The sample includes about 150,000 clones, 88% of them seen just once. Germline V gene lookup returns CDR1 SGHVS and CDR2 FQNEAQ. Between the trimmed V and J ends, which lost 5 bases and 6 bases, there was a span of 16 bases. The CDR3 spans 14 residues. The sequences come from peripheral blood, collected after recovery from COVID-19. This sequence was found in an adult who had recovered from COVID-19. The chain carries TRBV7-8 and TRBJ1-2; no firm D call. CDR3: CASSREISSHGYTF. CDR3 DNA: TGTGCCAGCAGCCGAGAGATATCGTCTCATGGCTACACCTTC.